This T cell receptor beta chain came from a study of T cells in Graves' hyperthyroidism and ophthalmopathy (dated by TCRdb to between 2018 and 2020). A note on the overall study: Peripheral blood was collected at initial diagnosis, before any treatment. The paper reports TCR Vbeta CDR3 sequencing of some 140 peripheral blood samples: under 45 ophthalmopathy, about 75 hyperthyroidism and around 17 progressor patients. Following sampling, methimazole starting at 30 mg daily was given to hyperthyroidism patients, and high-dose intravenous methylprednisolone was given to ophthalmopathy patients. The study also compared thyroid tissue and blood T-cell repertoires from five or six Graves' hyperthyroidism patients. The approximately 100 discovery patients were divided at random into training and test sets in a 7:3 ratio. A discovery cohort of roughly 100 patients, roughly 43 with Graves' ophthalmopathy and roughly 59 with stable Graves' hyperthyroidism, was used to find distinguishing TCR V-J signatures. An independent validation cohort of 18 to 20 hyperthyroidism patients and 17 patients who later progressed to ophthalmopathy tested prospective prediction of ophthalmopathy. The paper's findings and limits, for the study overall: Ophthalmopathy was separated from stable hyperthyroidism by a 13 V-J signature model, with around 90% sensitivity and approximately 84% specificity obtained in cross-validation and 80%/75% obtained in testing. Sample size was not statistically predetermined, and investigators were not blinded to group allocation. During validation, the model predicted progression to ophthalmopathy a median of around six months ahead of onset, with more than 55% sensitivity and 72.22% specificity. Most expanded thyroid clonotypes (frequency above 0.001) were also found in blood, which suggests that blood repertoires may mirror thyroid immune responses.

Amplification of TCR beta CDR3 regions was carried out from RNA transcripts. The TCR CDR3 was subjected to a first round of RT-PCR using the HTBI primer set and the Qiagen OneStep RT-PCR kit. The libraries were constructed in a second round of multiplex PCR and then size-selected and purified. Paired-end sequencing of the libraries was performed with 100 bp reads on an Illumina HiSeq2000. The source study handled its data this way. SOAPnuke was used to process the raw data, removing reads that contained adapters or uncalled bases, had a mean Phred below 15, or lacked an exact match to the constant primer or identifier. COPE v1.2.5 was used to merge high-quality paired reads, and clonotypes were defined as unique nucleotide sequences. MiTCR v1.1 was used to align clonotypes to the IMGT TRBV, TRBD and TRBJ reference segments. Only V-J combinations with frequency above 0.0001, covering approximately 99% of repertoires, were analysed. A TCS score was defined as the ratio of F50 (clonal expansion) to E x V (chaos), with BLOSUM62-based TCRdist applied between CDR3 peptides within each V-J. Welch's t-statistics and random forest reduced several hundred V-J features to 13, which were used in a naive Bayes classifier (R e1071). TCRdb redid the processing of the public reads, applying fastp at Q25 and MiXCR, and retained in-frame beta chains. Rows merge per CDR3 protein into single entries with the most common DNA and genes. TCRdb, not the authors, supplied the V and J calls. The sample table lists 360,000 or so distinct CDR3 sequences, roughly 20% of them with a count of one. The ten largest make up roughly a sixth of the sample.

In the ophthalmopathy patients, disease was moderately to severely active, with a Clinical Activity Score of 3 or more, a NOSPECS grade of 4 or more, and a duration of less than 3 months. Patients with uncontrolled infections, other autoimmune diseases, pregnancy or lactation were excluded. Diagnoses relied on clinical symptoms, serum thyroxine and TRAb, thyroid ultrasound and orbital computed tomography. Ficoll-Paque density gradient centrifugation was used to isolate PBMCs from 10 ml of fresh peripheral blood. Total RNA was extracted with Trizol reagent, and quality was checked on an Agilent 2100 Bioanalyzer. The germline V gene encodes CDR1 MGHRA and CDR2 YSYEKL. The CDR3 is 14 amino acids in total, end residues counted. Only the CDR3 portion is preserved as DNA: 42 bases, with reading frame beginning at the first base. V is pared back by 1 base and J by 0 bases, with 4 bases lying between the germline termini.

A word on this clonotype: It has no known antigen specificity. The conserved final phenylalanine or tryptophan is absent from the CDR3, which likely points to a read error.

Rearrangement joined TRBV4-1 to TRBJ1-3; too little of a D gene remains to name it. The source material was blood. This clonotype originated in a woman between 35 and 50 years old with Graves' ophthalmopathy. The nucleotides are TGCGCCAGCAGCCAAGGGAGCTCTGGAAACACCATATATATT. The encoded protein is CASSQGSSGNTIYI.